The clone carrying this T cell receptor beta chain was counted only a few times. Germline values: CDR1 SNHLY, CDR2 FYNNEI. The CDR3 loop spans 15 amino acids. The J segment lost 3 bases and the V segment lost 7 bases, leaving 8 bases of the junction unmatched. Original analysis: Reference gene primer amplification gave estimated nucleated cell counts. Assay: immunoSEQ multiplex PCR; the TCRdb copy retains only in-frame clones and omits some. Clone size and V and J calls were adopted from that table, with D and trimming inferred from the DNA. This table holds more than 300,000 clones, roughly nine tenths found once. This entry comes from a study of blood T cell repertoires in COVID-19. Study details: PBMCs, B-cell-depleted T cells, or T cells were the source of the cDNA or gDNA that made up the material.

A Seattle source enrolled patients during active infection and followed them longitudinally. The sequencing input was peripheral blood. The TCR sequence derives from a woman in her 30s with COVID-19, enrolled during active disease. The V and J genes are TRBV2 and TRBJ1-5, with TRBD1 matching over 8 bases. The chain's CDR3 is CASTTDRGINQPQHF. As DNA, the CDR3 is TGTGCCAGCACGACCGACAGGGGAATCAATCAGCCCCAGCATTTT.